These 13 T cell receptor beta chains were sequenced from one sample in a study of cytomegalovirus exposure and HLA in healthy donors. Assay used: immunoSEQ multiplex PCR; TCRdb lists only in-frame clones, some missing. The table shows some 200,000 clones, with roughly 80% occurring only once. Material for sequencing was PBMCs. These receptor sequences come from a woman younger than 30 in good health and CMV-seropositive.

The chain combines TRBV6-6 with TRBJ1-1, with D possibly matching TRBD1 (5 bases). The ends were cut back, 2 bases at V and 5 bases at J, with 15 bases in the middle. There are 15 residues in the CDR3. The germline V gene encodes CDR1 MNHNY and CDR2 SVGAGI (reference sequence). The CDR3, as DNA: TGTGCCAGCAGTTACCTGACAGCCGGAACAACTGAAGCTTTCTTT. Translated: CASSYLTAGTTEAFF.

As regards this clone: One junction end disagrees with the germline gene, perhaps due to a read error. In DNA form, the CDR3 reads TGTGCCAGCAGTCCGGGACAGCTATTAAGCATAGATACGCAGTATTTT. Protein product: CASSPGQLLSIDTQYF. The V gene is TRBV2, the J gene TRBJ2-3; 7 bases map to TRBD1. Germline V gene data show CDR1 as SNHLY and CDR2 as FYNNEI. This CDR3 comprises 16 residues. The complete variable domain, with remaining parts taken from reference TRBV2 and TRBJ2-3, reads EPEVTQTPSHQVTQMGQEVILRCVPISNHLYFYWYRQILGQKVEFLVSFYNNEISEKSEIFDDQFSVERPDGSNFTLKIRSTKLEDSAMYFCASSPGQLLSIDTQYFGPGTRLTVL.

The chain uses TRBV14 and TRBJ2-1; tentative D call: TRBD1 (6 bases). Germline V gene data show CDR1 as SGHDN and CDR2 as FVKESK. The CDR3 extends over 15 amino acids. V lost 0 bases, J lost 8 bases, and 14 bases lay in between. The CDR3: CASSQEPGARHEQFF. CDR3 in DNA: TGTGCCAGCAGCCAAGAGCCAGGGGCGCGCCATGAGCAGTTCTTC. Complete variable domain (other parts from reference TRBV14 and TRBJ2-1): EAGVTQFPSHSVIEKGQTVTLRCDPISGHDNLYWYRRVMGKEIKFLLHFVKESKQDESGMPNNRFLAERTGGTYSTLKVQPAELEDSGVYFCASSQEPGARHEQFFGPGTRLTVL.

The gene calls are TRBV5-5 and TRBJ1-2, with TRBD1 as a possible D gene (5 bases). Per the germline V gene, CDR1 is SGHKS and CDR2 is YYEKEE (reference sequence). This CDR3 is 14 amino acids long. V lost 4 bases, J lost 4 bases, and 14 bases lay in between. The CDR3 bases are TGTGCCAGCAGCCTGGAGGCGGGGCCCTATGGCTACACCTTC. It yields the protein CASSLEAGPYGYTF.

The chain combines TRBV7-2 with TRBJ2-3; D is undetermined. Germline assignment: CDR1 SGHTA and CDR2 FQGNSA. The CDR3 spans 14 residues. The ends were cut back, 5 bases at V and 5 bases at J, with 14 bases in the middle. The CDR3 sequence is CASSPILVRDTQYF. The CDR3 region has the DNA TGTGCCAGCAGCCCGATCCTGGTCAGAGATACGCAGTATTTT.

This clone was counted once. The chain combines TRBV6-5 with TRBJ2-2; D is possibly TRBD2 (5 bases). The CDR3 spans 13 residues. CDR1 is MNHEY and CDR2 is SVGAGI in the germline V gene. V gave up 8 bases and J gave up 5 bases, with 12 bases separating them. CDR3 bases: TGTGCCAGCCGGGATCAAGGAACCGGGGAGCTGTTTTTT. This encodes CASRDQGTGELFF.

The V gene is TRBV5-1, the J gene TRBJ1-3; TRBD1 matches 8 bases. Germline-derived CDR1 and CDR2 are SGHRS and YFSETQ. Unmatched junction bases numbered 5, after V lost 5 bases and J lost 7 bases. The CDR3 consists of 13 residues. DNA for the CDR3: TGCGCCAGCAGTCGGGACAGGTCCAACACCATATATTTT. Translated: CASSRDRSNTIYF.

The chain links TRBV5-1 to TRBJ2-5; 9 bases map to TRBD1. The CDR3 consists of 16 residues. Per germline, CDR1 SGHRS and CDR2 YFSETQ. Trimming removed 0 bases from V and 4 bases from J; junction bases left unmatched: 7. The CDR3 coding sequence is TGCGCCAGCAGCTTGGAGGTCGGGACAGGGTTAGAGACCCAGTACTTC. Its translation is CASSLEVGTGLETQYF.

The chain recombines TRBV7-8 with TRBJ2-1; D may be TRBD1 (6 bases). V was trimmed by 4 bases and J by 10 bases, leaving 20 bases between them. Per germline, CDR1 SGHVS and CDR2 FQNEAQ. This CDR3 has 15 residues. DNA of the CDR3: TGTGCCAGCAGCTATAGAGGGGGTAGCGCGGGCGAGCAGTTCTTC. Its translation is CASSYRGGSAGEQFF.

The gene calls are TRBV9 and TRBJ2-3; TRBD1 is a possible D gene (5 bases). Trimming stripped 1 base from V and 5 bases from J, with 8 bases between. The CDR3 consists of 13 residues. From germline, CDR1 is SGDLS and CDR2 YYNGEE. In DNA, the CDR3 is TGTGCCAGCAGCGTACAGGGTCAAGATACGCAGTATTTT. Translating gives CASSVQGQDTQYF.

The V call is TRBV5-6, the J call TRBJ2-2; 12 nucleotides agree with TRBD2. Looked up from germline, CDR1 is SGHDT and CDR2 is YYEEEE. CDR3 length equals 18 residues. With 1 base clipped from V and 0 bases from J, the junction kept 4 bases outside the gene matches. CDR3 DNA: TGTGCCAGCAGCTTGTCACTAGCGGGGGGAACGAACACCGGGGAGCTGTTTTTT. It encodes CASSLSLAGGTNTGELFF.

V gene TRBV15 combines with J gene TRBJ1-4, with 8 bases that match TRBD1. The CDR3 spans 15 residues. CDR1 LNHNV and CDR2 YYDKDF come from the germline V gene (reference sequence). V gave up 1 base and J gave up 2 bases; unmatched junction bases: 0. The CDR3 nucleotides read TGTGCCACCAGCAGAGGACAGGGGACTAATGAAAAACTGTTTTTT. Its protein is CATSRGQGTNEKLFF.

This sequence joins TRBV6-1 and TRBJ1-1, with D possibly being TRBD1 (5 bases). Germline values: CDR1 MNHNS, CDR2 SASEGT. The V gene lost 1 base and the J gene lost 3 bases, with 12 bases spanning the gap. This CDR3 spans 15 amino acids. The CDR3 region has the DNA TGTGCCAGCAGTGAAGTGGGGGGGGTTTACACTGAAGCTTTCTTT. Amino acids: CASSEVGGVYTEAFF.